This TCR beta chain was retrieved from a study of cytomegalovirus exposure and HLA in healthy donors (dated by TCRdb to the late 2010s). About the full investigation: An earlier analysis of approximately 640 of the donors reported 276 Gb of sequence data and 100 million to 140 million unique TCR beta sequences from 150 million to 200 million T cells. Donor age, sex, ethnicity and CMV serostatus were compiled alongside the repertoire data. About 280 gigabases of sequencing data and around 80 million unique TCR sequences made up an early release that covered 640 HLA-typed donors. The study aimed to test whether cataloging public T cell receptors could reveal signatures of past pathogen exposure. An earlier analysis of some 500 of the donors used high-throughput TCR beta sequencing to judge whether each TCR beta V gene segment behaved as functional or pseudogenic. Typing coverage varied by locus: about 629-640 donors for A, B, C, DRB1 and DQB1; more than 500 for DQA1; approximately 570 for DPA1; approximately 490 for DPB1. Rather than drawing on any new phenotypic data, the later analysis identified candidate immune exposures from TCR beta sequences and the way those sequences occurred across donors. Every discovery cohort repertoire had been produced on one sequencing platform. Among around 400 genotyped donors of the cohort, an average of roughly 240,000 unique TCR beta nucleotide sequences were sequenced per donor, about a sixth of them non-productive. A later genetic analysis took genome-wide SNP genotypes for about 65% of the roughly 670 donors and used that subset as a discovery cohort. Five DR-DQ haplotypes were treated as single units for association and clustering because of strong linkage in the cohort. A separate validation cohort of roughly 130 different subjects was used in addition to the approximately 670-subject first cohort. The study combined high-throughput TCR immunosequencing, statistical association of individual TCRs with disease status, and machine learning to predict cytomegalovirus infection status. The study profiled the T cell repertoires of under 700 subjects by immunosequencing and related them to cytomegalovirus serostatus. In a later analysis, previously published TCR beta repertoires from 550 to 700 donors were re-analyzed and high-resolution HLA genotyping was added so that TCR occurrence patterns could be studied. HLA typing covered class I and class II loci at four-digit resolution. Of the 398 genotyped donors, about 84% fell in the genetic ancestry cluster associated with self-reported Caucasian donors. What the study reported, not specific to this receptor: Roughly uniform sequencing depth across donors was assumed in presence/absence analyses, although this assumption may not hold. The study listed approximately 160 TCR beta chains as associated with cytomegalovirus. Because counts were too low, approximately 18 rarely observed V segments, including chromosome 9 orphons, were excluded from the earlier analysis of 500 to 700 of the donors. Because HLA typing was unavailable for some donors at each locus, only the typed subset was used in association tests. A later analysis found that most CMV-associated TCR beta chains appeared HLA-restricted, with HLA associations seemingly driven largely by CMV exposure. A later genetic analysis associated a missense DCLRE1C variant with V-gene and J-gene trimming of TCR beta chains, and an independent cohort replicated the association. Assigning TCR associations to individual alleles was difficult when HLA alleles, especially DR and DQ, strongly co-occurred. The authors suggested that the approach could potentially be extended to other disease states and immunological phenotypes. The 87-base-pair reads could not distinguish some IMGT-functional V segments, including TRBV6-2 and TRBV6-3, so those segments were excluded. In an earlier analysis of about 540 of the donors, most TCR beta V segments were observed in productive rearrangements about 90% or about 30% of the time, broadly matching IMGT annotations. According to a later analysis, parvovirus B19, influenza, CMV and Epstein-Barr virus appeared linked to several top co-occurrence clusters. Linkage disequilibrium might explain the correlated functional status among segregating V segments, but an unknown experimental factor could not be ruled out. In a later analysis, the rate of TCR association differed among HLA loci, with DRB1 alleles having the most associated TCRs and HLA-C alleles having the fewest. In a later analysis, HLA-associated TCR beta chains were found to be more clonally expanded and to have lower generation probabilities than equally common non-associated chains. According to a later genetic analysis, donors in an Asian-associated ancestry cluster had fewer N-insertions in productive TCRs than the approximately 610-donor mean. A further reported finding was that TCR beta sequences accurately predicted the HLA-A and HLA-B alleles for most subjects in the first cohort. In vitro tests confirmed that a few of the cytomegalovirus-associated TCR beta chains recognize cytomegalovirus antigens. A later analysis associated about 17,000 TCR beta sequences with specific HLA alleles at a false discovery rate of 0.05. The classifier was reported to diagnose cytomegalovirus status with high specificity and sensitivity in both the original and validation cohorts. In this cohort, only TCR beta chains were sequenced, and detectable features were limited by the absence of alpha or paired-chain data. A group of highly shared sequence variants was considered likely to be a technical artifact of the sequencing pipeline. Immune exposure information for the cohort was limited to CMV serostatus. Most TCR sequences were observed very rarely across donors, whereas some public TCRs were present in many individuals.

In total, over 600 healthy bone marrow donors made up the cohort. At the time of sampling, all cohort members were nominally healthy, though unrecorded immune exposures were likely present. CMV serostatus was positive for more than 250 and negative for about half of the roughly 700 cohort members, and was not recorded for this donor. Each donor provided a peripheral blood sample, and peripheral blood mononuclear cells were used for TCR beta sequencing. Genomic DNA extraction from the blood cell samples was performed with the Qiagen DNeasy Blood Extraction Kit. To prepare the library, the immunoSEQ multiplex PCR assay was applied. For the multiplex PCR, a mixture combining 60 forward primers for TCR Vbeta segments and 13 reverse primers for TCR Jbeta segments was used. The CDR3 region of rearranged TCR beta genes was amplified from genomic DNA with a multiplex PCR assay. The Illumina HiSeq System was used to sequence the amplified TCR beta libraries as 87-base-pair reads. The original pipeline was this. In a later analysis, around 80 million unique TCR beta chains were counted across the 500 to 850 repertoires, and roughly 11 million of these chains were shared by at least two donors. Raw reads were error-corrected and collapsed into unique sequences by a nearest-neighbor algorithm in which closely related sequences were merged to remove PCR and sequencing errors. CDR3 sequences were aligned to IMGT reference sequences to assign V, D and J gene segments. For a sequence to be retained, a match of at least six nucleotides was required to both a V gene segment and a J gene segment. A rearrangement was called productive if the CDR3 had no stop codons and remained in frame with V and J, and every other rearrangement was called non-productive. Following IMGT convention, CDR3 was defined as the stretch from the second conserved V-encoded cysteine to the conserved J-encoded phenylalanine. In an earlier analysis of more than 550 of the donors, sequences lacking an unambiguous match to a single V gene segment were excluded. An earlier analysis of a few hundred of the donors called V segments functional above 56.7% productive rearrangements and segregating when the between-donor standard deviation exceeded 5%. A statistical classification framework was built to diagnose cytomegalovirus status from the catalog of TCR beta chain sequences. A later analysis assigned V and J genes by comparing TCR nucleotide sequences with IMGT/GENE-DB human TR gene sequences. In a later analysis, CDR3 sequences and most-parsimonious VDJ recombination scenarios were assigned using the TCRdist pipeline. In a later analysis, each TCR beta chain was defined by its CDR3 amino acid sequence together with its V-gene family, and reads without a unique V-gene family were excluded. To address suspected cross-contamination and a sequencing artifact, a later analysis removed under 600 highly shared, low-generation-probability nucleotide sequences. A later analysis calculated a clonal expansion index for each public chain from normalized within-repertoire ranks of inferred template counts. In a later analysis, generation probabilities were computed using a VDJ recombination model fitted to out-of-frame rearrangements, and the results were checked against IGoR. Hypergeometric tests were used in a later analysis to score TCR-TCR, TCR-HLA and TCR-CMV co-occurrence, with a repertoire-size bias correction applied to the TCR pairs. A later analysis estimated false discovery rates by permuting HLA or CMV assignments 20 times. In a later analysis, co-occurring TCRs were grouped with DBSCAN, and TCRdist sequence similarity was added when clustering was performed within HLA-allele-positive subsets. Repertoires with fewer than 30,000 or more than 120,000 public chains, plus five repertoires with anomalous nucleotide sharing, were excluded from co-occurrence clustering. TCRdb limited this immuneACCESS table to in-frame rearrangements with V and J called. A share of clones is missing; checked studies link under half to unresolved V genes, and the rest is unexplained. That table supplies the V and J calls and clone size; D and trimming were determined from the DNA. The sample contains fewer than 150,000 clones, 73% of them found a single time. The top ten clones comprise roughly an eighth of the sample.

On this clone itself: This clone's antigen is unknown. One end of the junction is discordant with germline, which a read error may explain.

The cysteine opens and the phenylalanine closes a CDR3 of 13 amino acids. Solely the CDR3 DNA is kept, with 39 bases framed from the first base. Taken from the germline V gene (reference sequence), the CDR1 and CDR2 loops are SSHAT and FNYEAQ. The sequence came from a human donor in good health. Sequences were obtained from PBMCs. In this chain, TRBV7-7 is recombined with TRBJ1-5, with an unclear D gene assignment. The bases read TGTGCTAGCAGCTTAAAAGTCGGTCAGCCCCAGCATTTT. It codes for CASSLKVGQPQHF.